These 26 T cell receptor beta chains originate from one sample sequenced in a study of T-cell reconstitution after alpha-beta-depleted transplantation in children. Unique molecular identifiers were used to barcode this TCRbeta library. Using its own MiXCR run on the PCR reads, TCRdb lists one record per CDR3 protein. This table has fewer than 400,000 distinct CDR3 sequences, 23% appearing once. The specimen comprised PBMCs, mostly from graft donor cells, sampled 180 days after TCRalphabeta/CD19-depleted stem cell transplant. These receptors all come from a male patient younger than 18 who had a stem cell transplant for acute lymphoblastic leukemia, so the T cells may come from the graft donor.

This clonotype occurred a few times. The chain links TRBV29-1 to TRBJ2-1; D is unclear. Germline CDR1 reads SQVTM; CDR2 reads ANQGSEA. Trimming took off 7 bases at V and 7 bases at J, with 11 bases between the two ends. The CDR3 is 11 residues long. The CDR3 reads CSASHENEQFF. CDR3 nucleotides: TGCAGCGCCTCGCATGAGAATGAGCAGTTCTTC.

This clonotype was counted a few times. In DNA form, the CDR3 reads TGTGCCAGCAGACCGACAGGGTGGGACACCGGGGAGCTGTTTTTT. Protein sequence: CASRPTGWDTGELFF. The V gene is TRBV25-1, the J gene TRBJ2-2; 7 bases are shared with TRBD1. Per the germline V gene, CDR1 is MGHDK and CDR2 is SYGVNS. This CDR3 comprises 15 residues. The V segment lost 6 bases and the J segment 3 bases; nucleotides outside the gene matches: 7.

This chain links TRBV28 with TRBJ2-7; D possibly matches TRBD1 or TRBD2 (6 bases each). The CDR3 has 15 amino acids. Per germline, CDR1 MDHEN and CDR2 SYDVKM. The V end was cut by 3 bases, the J end by 3 bases, with 15 bases between. The CDR3: CASSFLGGYSYEQYF. The CDR3 DNA reads TGTGCCAGCAGTTTTTTGGGGGGCTACAGCTACGAGCAGTACTTC.

This clonotype appeared once. The chain recombines TRBV3-1 with TRBJ2-7; D remains ambiguous. The CDR3 length is 19 residues. The germline V gene has CDR1 LGHDT and CDR2 YNNKEL (reference sequence). The V and J ends lost 0 bases and 4 bases respectively, with 25 bases between them. The CDR3 DNA reads TGTGCCAGCAGCCAAGAAGGTCCCTTTACAGAAAAGGAGCTGTACGAGCAGTACTTC. It translates to CASSQEGPFTEKELYEQYF.

This clonotype turned up a few times. This CDR3 reads CASSFGTGMRTEAFF. In DNA, the CDR3 is TGTGCCAGCAGCTTCGGGACAGGGATGCGCACTGAAGCTTTCTTT. This chain joins TRBV5-6 and TRBJ1-1; 9 bases are a match to TRBD1. The V gene's germline CDR1 is SGHDT and CDR2 YYEEEE. Trimming cost V 2 bases and J 4 bases; bases outside gene matches: 6. The length of the CDR3 is 15 residues.

The V and J genes are TRBV27 and TRBJ1-3, with no clear D. V shed 1 base and J shed 9 bases, with 7 bases lying between them. Germline V gene sequence: CDR1 MNHEY, CDR2 SMNVEV (reference sequence). CDR3 size: 12 residues. This CDR3 reads CASSLWESTIYF. For the CDR3, the DNA is TGTGCCAGCAGTTTATGGGAGAGCACCATATATTTT.

The sample holds many counts of this clonotype. This chain connects TRBV12-3 or TRBV12-4 to TRBJ2-5, with D maybe TRBD1 (6 bases). The CDR3 covers 14 residues. V dropped 4 bases and J dropped 5 bases, with 14 bases sitting between them. The CDR3 loop is CASSSTGPGETQYF. DNA of the CDR3: TGTGCCAGCAGTTCTACAGGGCCCGGGGAGACCCAGTACTTC.

The chain joins TRBV6-2 or TRBV6-3 to TRBJ2-5; D is uncertain. Trimming stripped 6 bases from V and 2 bases from J, with 13 bases between. This CDR3 has 14 residues. CDR1 is MNHEY and CDR2 is SVGEGT in the germline V gene. Here the CDR3 reads CASSKQFSQETQYF. CDR3 bases: TGTGCCAGCAGCAAGCAGTTTAGTCAAGAGACCCAGTACTTC.

This clonotype appeared a few times. CDR3 residues: CSLRENTEAFF. CDR3 bases: TGCAGCCTAAGGGAGAACACTGAAGCTTTCTTT. This sequence joins TRBV29-1 and TRBJ1-1; no definite D call. The CDR3 contains 11 residues. V was trimmed by 8 bases and J by 1 base, leaving 8 bases between them. The germline CDR1 and CDR2 sequences are SQVTM and ANQGSEA.

This clonotype was picked up a small number of times. The chain recombines TRBV20-1 with TRBJ1-6; D remains ambiguous. V was cut by 3 bases and J by 0 bases, with 9 bases left in between. Germline CDR1 DFQATT, CDR2 SNEGSKA (reference sequence). The CDR3 contains 15 residues. The DNA for the CDR3 is TGCAGTGCTAGGCGGGAGAGCTCCTATAATTCACCCCTCCACTTT. As protein: CSARRESSYNSPLHF.

This chain connects TRBV27 to TRBJ1-2; D is possibly TRBD1 (5 bases). The ends were cut back, 3 bases at V and 8 bases at J, with 13 bases in the middle. Germline CDR1 and CDR2: MNHEY and SMNVEV (reference sequence). This CDR3 is built from 13 residues. This CDR3 reads CASSFSGSIGYTF. The DNA of the CDR3 is TGTGCCAGCAGTTTCTCAGGGTCTATAGGCTACACCTTC.

The chain is built from TRBV5-4 and TRBJ2-1; the match to TRBD2 covers 11 bases. CDR1 and CDR2 from the germline V gene are SGHNT and YYREEE (reference sequence). The CDR3 length is 24 residues. Trimming cost V 0 bases and J 0 bases; bases outside gene matches: 23. The CDR3 DNA sequence: TGTGCCAGCAGCTTGGAAAGACTAGCGGGACCGCGGTTCGGACGAGGAAGCTCCTACAATGAGCAGTTCTTC. This sequence encodes CASSLERLAGPRFGRGSSYNEQFF.

This clonotype turned up a few times. J is TRBJ2-1 and V is TRBV5-1; D call uncertain. This CDR3 has 14 amino acids. Trimming removed 0 bases from V and 8 bases from J, with 12 bases in between. Germline loops: CDR1 SGHRS, CDR2 YFSETQ. CDR3 DNA: TGCGCCAGCAGCTTGGACGGCCCGGGCGATGAGCAGTTCTTC. Translated, it gives CASSLDGPGDEQFF.

The rearrangement uses TRBV12-3 or TRBV12-4 and TRBJ2-1, with TRBD2 matching over 8 bases. V trimming: 1 base; J trimming: 8 bases; junction bases outside the gene matches: 7. This CDR3 comprises 15 residues. CDR3 nucleotide sequence: TGTGCCAGCAGTTTAGACGGGAGGGTTTTGTATGAGCAGTTCTTC. This gives the protein CASSLDGRVLYEQFF.

There are a few counts of this clonotype. V is TRBV21-1 and J is TRBJ2-3; the D segment call TRBD2 is taken from the table without a DNA check. TRBV21-1 is assigned pseudogene status. The CDR3 sequence is 17 residues long. CDR3 protein: CASSKDGTSGSPDTQYF. The DNA of the CDR3 is TGTGCCAGCAGCAAAGATGGGACTAGCGGGAGCCCAGATACGCAGTATTTT.

J is TRBJ2-2 and V is TRBV12-3 or TRBV12-4; 8 bases map to TRBD1. The V gene end was trimmed by 3 bases and the J gene end by 6 bases; junction bases not matched to a gene: 12. This CDR3 is built from 17 residues. The CDR3 spells CASSLTRLTGVAGELFF. CDR3 DNA sequence: TGTGCCAGCAGTTTGACACGCCTGACAGGGGTCGCCGGGGAGCTGTTTTTT.

This clonotype appeared a few times. The CDR3 DNA follows: TGTGCCAGCAGCGTCAGGGGGGCTGGAAACACCATATATTTT. This translates into CASSVRGAGNTIYF. This rearrangement joins TRBV9 to TRBJ1-3, with 7 bases lining up with TRBD1. CDR3 length: 14 residues. J lost 2 bases, V lost 2 bases, and 1 base had no gene match. The germline V gene has CDR1 SGDLS and CDR2 YYNGEE.

This clonotype was seen a few times. The chain links TRBV9 to TRBJ2-1, with TRBD2 identical over 16 bases. Germline V gene lookup returns CDR1 SGDLS and CDR2 YYNGEE. The CDR3 covers 18 residues. Germline trimming cut 4 bases from V and 8 bases from J; bases unmatched to any gene: 12. CDR3: CASSLDRGLAGGHDEQFF. As DNA, the CDR3 is TGTGCCAGCAGCTTAGACAGGGGACTAGCGGGAGGGCACGATGAGCAGTTCTTC.

This clonotype occurred a few times. This chain joins TRBV20-1 and TRBJ2-2, with 12 bases that match TRBD2. This CDR3 is 15 amino acids long. Trimming cost V 6 bases and J 3 bases; bases outside gene matches: 5. The germline CDR1 and CDR2 sequences are DFQATT and SNEGSKA (reference sequence). CDR3 in amino acids: CSARRLAGDTGELFF. CDR3 nucleotide sequence: TGCAGTGCCCGCCGACTAGCGGGAGACACCGGGGAGCTGTTTTTT.

J is TRBJ2-3 and V is TRBV9; D is unresolved. Germline V lookup: CDR1 SGDLS, CDR2 YYNGEE. This CDR3 is built from 14 residues. V lost 3 bases and J lost 6, with 14 bases in between. Here the CDR3 reads CASSAGSKGDTQYF. CDR3 nucleotide sequence: TGTGCCAGCAGCGCCGGGTCCAAGGGTGATACGCAGTATTTT.

In this sample, this clonotype turned up a few times. This sequence joins TRBV2 and TRBJ1-5, with D tentatively TRBD1 (5 bases). The CDR3 runs to 13 residues. Germline CDR1 is SNHLY and CDR2 is FYNNEI. The V gene lost 6 bases and the J gene lost 5 bases, with 11 bases spanning the gap. CDR3 nucleotide sequence: TGTGCCAGCAGGAGGGGCGGGCATCAGCCCCAGCATTTT. It codes for CASRRGGHQPQHF. The variable domain in full, completed from reference TRBV2 and TRBJ1-5, reads EPEVTQTPSHQVTQMGQEVILRCVPISNHLYFYWYRQILGQKVEFLVSFYNNEISEKSEIFDDQFSVERPDGSNFTLKIRSTKLEDSAMYFCASRRGGHQPQHFGDGTRLSIL.

The chain combines TRBV18 with TRBJ2-5, with 10 bases fitting TRBD1. CDR3 length: 17 residues. The junction had 9 bases not matched to a gene; V was cut back by 0 bases and J by 5 bases. CDR1 and CDR2 (germline): KGHSH, LQKENI. The DNA for the CDR3 is TGTGCCAGCTCACCACCGCGGGGACAGGGGTCGTGGGAGACCCAGTACTTC. As protein: CASSPPRGQGSWETQYF.

V and J are TRBV10-2 and TRBJ1-3; possible D gene TRBD1, 5 bases. The CDR3 contains 16 residues. V was clipped by 6 bases and J by 0 bases, with 15 bases between them. Germline V gene data show CDR1 as WSHSY and CDR2 as SAAADI. DNA of the CDR3: TGCGCCAGCAGCCGGGGCCGGATTCCCTCTGGAAACACCATATATTTT. It codes for CASSRGRIPSGNTIYF.

The gene calls are TRBV7-2 and TRBJ2-1; the D call may be TRBD1 or TRBD2 (5 bases each). The CDR3 has 17 amino acids. Germline values: CDR1 SGHTA, CDR2 FQGNSA. V dropped 3 bases and J dropped 10 bases, with 25 bases sitting between them. The CDR3 is CASSFGDPGPKALEQFF. The CDR3 coding sequence is TGTGCCAGCAGCTTTGGTGACCCGGGACCCAAGGCTTTGGAGCAGTTCTTC.

The V call is TRBV7-3, the J call TRBJ2-3, with no clear D. The CDR3 spans 13 residues. Germline V gene lookup returns CDR1 SGHTA and CDR2 FQGTGA. Trimming pared 4 bases from V and 3 bases from J, leaving 8 bases between. The CDR3 reads CASSSVGTDTQYF. CDR3 bases: TGTGCCAGCAGCTCGGTGGGAACAGATACGCAGTATTTT.

V usage is TRBV28 and J usage is TRBJ1-3; maybe TRBD1 (6 bases). The ends were cut back, 0 bases at V and 0 bases at J, with 9 bases in the middle. The CDR3 totals 16 residues. From germline, CDR1 is MDHEN and CDR2 SYDVKM. The DNA of the CDR3 is TGTGCCAGCAGTTTATGGAGGGGGAGCTCTGGAAACACCATATATTTT. Amino acids: CASSLWRGSSGNTIYF. Full variable domain (rest looked up from reference TRBV28 and TRBJ1-3): DVKVTQSSRYLVKRTGEKVFLECVQDMDHENMFWYRQDPGLGLRLIYFSYDVKMKEKGDIPEGYSVSREKKERFSLILESASTNQTSMYLCASSLWRGSSGNTIYFGEGSWLTVV.